Listed below are T cell receptor beta chains from one sample, sequenced in a study of blood T cell repertoires in COVID-19. Libraries were prepared by immunoSEQ multiplex PCR; TCRdb keeps only in-frame clonotypes and omits some of them. The table shows 62,000 or so clones, with around 82% occurring only once. Input material: peripheral blood. These receptors all come from a man aged 55-75 years with COVID-19, enrolled during active disease. CDR3s include the opening cysteine and the closing phenylalanine or tryptophan. The order of the fields is D gene, J gene, clone size, V gene, CDR3 DNA, CDR3 protein. D genes are given only for firm matches. Clone size is not always given. Where it is, it says once, few, many or a class for expanded clones.

>TRBD2|TRBJ2-1|once|TRBV6-6
TGTGCCAGCAGCCGTACTAGCGGCAATGAGCAGTTCTTC
CASSRTSGNEQFF
>TRBD1|TRBJ2-7|few|TRBV3-1/TRBV3-2
TGTGCCAGCAGCTCTGGACAGGGTAACGGCGAGCAGTACTTC
CASSSGQGNGEQYF
>-|TRBJ1-1|-|TRBV7-3
TGTGCCAGCAGCAGAGGACAGTCCACTGAAGCTTTCTTT
CASSRGQSTEAFF
>-|TRBJ2-5|-|TRBV5-6
TGTGCCAGCAGCTGGATGACTGGGACCCAGTACTTC
CASSWMTGTQYF
>TRBD1|TRBJ1-2|-|TRBV3-1/TRBV3-2
TGTGCCAGCAGCCAATCCGGGACAGGGGGTTATGGCTACACCTTC
CASSQSGTGGYGYTF
>-|TRBJ1-2|-|TRBV5-1
TGCGCCAGCAGCCCTGGGAGGGCAGGGGAGGATGGCTACACCTTC
CASSPGRAGEDGYTF
>TRBD1|TRBJ2-6|-|TRBV28
TGTGCCTGTAACAGGGGCTCTGGGGCCAACGTCCTGACTTTC
CACNRGSGANVLTF
>TRBD1|TRBJ2-7|-|TRBV6-5
TGTGCCAGCAGCCGGGACAGGGGATCCTACGAGCAGTACTTC
CASSRDRGSYEQYF
>-|TRBJ1-1|-|TRBV24-1
TGTGCCACCAGTGAGTCGACAGGTGAAGCTTTCTTT
CATSESTGEAFF
>-|TRBJ2-1|-|TRBV5-5
TGTGCCAGCAGCTTGGGTCGCAGCTACAATGAGCAGTTCTTC
CASSLGRSYNEQFF
>TRBD1|TRBJ2-3|-|TRBV7-9
TGTGCCAGCAGCTTCTTGCCGATGACAGGGCGCCCTGATACGCAGTATTTT
CASSFLPMTGRPDTQYF
>-|TRBJ2-4|-|TRBV14
TGTGCCAGCAGCCCCCGGGGTTCCAAAAACATTCAGTACTTC
CASSPRGSKNIQYF
>TRBD1|TRBJ1-5|-|TRBV28
TGTGCCAGCAGTTTCAGATCGGACAGGGGAGTTGTGGTGCCCCAGCATTTT
CASSFRSDRGVVVPQHF
>TRBD2|TRBJ2-3|-|TRBV5-6
TGTGCCAGCAGCTTCTCAAATCCCCTAGCGGGAGTTAGATATACGCAGTATTTT
CASSFSNPLAGVRYTQYF
>-|TRBJ2-3|-|TRBV7-3
TGTGCCAGCAGCTTAAATGGCGGGTCCCCCACAGATACGCAGTATTTT
CASSLNGGSPTDTQYF
>TRBD2|TRBJ2-1|few|TRBV19
TGTGCCAGTAGTTGGTCAGCGGGAAGGTCCTACAATGAGCAGTTCTTC
CASSWSAGRSYNEQFF
>-|TRBJ2-7|-|TRBV9
TGTGCCAGCAGCCCCCCGGCAGGGGACGAGCAGTACTTC
CASSPPAGDEQYF
>-|TRBJ2-7|-|TRBV12-5
TGTGCTAGTGGTTTGGTACTGGAGCAGACCTACGAGCAGTACTTC
CASGLVLEQTYEQYF
>-|TRBJ1-4|many|TRBV9
TGTGCCAGCAGCGTAGGACAGACTGCAACTAATGAAAAACTGTTTTTT
CASSVGQTATNEKLFF
>TRBD1|TRBJ2-7|-|TRBV27
TGTGCCAGCAGAATGTTCAGGGACAGCTACGAGCAGTACTTC
CASRMFRDSYEQYF
>-|TRBJ1-5|few|TRBV7-9
TGTGCCAGCAGCCAGGGAGGGAGTAAGAGCAATCAGCCCCAGCATTTT
CASSQGGSKSNQPQHF
>-|TRBJ2-1|-|TRBV18
TGTGCCAGCTCACACGACAGGACGTCCTACAATGAGCAGTTCTTC
CASSHDRTSYNEQFF
>-|TRBJ2-2|-|TRBV4-2
TGTGCCAGCAGCCAAGAAGGACTGGAATATAACACCGGGGAGCTGTTTTTT
CASSQEGLEYNTGELFF
>TRBD1|TRBJ1-1|-|TRBV28
TGTGCCAGCAGACTCAGGACAGGCCAGGGGGTGGGCACTGAAGCTTTCTTT
CASRLRTGQGVGTEAFF
>TRBD2|TRBJ2-2|few|TRBV19
TGTGCCAGTAGTAGTGTCGGGAGGGCCACCGGGGAGCTGTTTTTT
CASSSVGRATGELFF
>-|TRBJ2-5|-|TRBV29-1
TGCAGCGTTTCAGGGTTCGGCGAGACCCAGTACTTC
CSVSGFGETQYF
>TRBD1|TRBJ1-2|-|TRBV11-1
TGTGCCAGCAGCTTGGACAGGAAGTATGGCTACACCTTC
CASSLDRKYGYTF
>TRBD2|TRBJ2-4|-|TRBV10-2
TGCGCCACTGACTATCCTCTAGCGGGAGAACGATGGTCCAAAAACATTCAGTACTTC
CATDYPLAGERWSKNIQYF
>TRBD1|TRBJ1-5|-|TRBV7-9
TGTGCCAGCAGCGCCCCCGGGACAGGGGATCAGCCCCAGCATTTT
CASSAPGTGDQPQHF
>-|TRBJ2-7|once|TRBV7-3
TGTGCCAGCAGCTTATTGTCCGTTAGCGAGCAGTACTTC
CASSLLSVSEQYF
>-|TRBJ2-3|-|TRBV5-6
TGTGCCAGCAGCTTGGGGCTCTTCACAGATACGCAGTATTTT
CASSLGLFTDTQYF
>-|TRBJ1-2|-|TRBV24-1
TGTGCCACCAGTCAGGATGGCTACACCTTC
CATSQDGYTF
>TRBD1|TRBJ2-7|-|TRBV6-2/TRBV6-3
TGTGCCAGCAGTTCGCCCCGGGACAGCTACGAGCAGTACTTC
CASSSPRDSYEQYF
>-|TRBJ2-7|-|TRBV6-6
TGTGCCAGCAGTCAGGGACAGGGGACTAGCGGCGAGGGGGGCGAGCAGTACTTC
CASSQGQGTSGEGGEQYF
>-|TRBJ1-1|-|TRBV29-1
TGCAGCGTTGGCCGAGAGGCTTTCTTT
CSVGREAFF
>-|TRBJ1-5|-|TRBV6-1
TGTGCCAGCAGCCCAGGGGCGGCTCAGCCCCAGCATTTT
CASSPGAAQPQHF
>-|TRBJ1-2|-|TRBV27
TGTGCCAGCAGTTTCGGTCGGGTAGACTATGGCTACACCTTC
CASSFGRVDYGYTF
>TRBD1|TRBJ2-1|-|TRBV6-5
TGTGCCAGCAGCCCCGGGACAGGGACCTACAATGAGCAGTTCTTC
CASSPGTGTYNEQFF
>TRBD2|TRBJ2-7|-|TRBV9
TGTGCCAGCAGCGCCGGACTAGTGTCCTACGAGCAGTACTTC
CASSAGLVSYEQYF
>TRBD2|TRBJ2-6|-|TRBV9
TGTGCCAGCAGCGCCAGCGGGGGAGCCAGAAGCGTCCTGACTTTC
CASSASGGARSVLTF
>TRBD2|TRBJ2-7|-|TRBV6-1
TGTGCCAGCAGTGACCCCTTTCTAGCGGGGGGTATCTCCTACGAGCAGTACTTC
CASSDPFLAGGISYEQYF
>TRBD1|TRBJ1-6|-|TRBV9
TGTGCCAGCAGCGGACAGGGTCTGGTTTCACCCCTCCACTTT
CASSGQGLVSPLHF
>-|TRBJ2-3|-|TRBV6-5
TGTGCCAGCAGAGCCTCTAGCACAGATACGCAGTATTTT
CASRASSTDTQYF
>-|TRBJ2-5|-|TRBV2
TGTGCCAGCAGTGACAGGGAAGAGACCCAGTACTTC
CASSDREETQYF
>TRBD1|TRBJ2-3|-|TRBV5-1
TGCGCCAGCAGCTTTGGACAGGATCGCACAGATACGCAGTATTTT
CASSFGQDRTDTQYF
>-|TRBJ2-1|-|TRBV2
TGTGCCAGCAGTGTTGCACGGAGCTCCTACAATGAGCAGTTCTTC
CASSVARSSYNEQFF
>TRBD1|TRBJ1-2|-|TRBV29-1
TGCAGCGCTGACAGGGGGAATAACTATGGCTACACCTTC
CSADRGNNYGYTF
>-|TRBJ2-5|-|TRBV5-4
TGTGCCAGCAGCTTGATGGCAGGGGAAGAGACCCAGTACTTC
CASSLMAGEETQYF
>-|TRBJ2-3|few|TRBV18
TGTGCCACACAGATGGGTCAGCCCACAGATACGCAGTATTTT
CATQMGQPTDTQYF
>-|TRBJ1-4|-|TRBV7-9
TGTGCCAGCAGCCCGGAGGTACAGGGAAAACTGTTTTTT
CASSPEVQGKLFF
>-|TRBJ2-1|-|TRBV27
TGTGCCAGCAGTTTTGCCAAGGGGGATTCTCGCAATGAGCAGTTCTTC
CASSFAKGDSRNEQFF
>-|TRBJ1-5|-|TRBV7-2
TGTGCCAGCAGCCCGGACAGAGGCCAGCCCCAGCATTTT
CASSPDRGQPQHF
>TRBD1|TRBJ1-3|-|TRBV28
TGTGCCAGCCAGACCACAGGGGACTCTGGAAACACCATATATTTT
CASQTTGDSGNTIYF
>TRBD1|TRBJ1-2|many|TRBV19
TGTGCCAGTAGTCCTGACAGGGGTAATGGCTACACCTTC
CASSPDRGNGYTF
>-|TRBJ2-1|-|TRBV20-1
TGCAGTGCTACAGCGGAGTATGAGCAGTTCTTC
CSATAEYEQFF
>TRBD1|TRBJ2-3|-|TRBV6-2/TRBV6-3
TGTGCCAGCAGTGCCCGAGGACAGGAGATTACAGATACGCAGTATTTT
CASSARGQEITDTQYF
>-|TRBJ2-2|few|TRBV11-3
TGTGCCAGCAGCTTAGTCGGGGTGGCGGGCACCGGGGAGCTGTTTTTT
CASSLVGVAGTGELFF
>-|TRBJ1-1|-|TRBV24-1
TGTGCCACCAGTGATCCGGGTACCGCTGAAGCTTTCTTT
CATSDPGTAEAFF